These 7 T cell receptor beta chains were sequenced from one sample in a study of glioma-infiltrating T cells after dendritic cell vaccination. TCRdb keeps only in-frame clones here, not all; method: immunoSEQ multiplex PCR. The profile shows tens of thousands of clones, roughly four fifths of them singletons. The specimen comprised blood, sampled before dendritic cell vaccination. Source of these receptors: a human donor with glioblastoma.

The rearrangement joins TRBV10-3 to TRBJ2-7; 10 bases map to TRBD2. The CDR3 runs to 14 residues. V dropped 3 bases and J dropped 3; count of bases not matched to a gene: 2. Germline lookup yields CDR1 ENHRY and CDR2 SYGVKD. CDR3 nucleotides: TGTGCCATCAGTGACGCTAGCGGGAGCTACGAGCAGTACTTC. It yields the protein CAISDASGSYEQYF.

The chain carries TRBV30 and TRBJ2-7; D is unclear. V gave up 3 bases and J gave up 12 bases, with 18 bases separating them. CDR1 and CDR2 (germline): GTSNPN, SVGIG (reference sequence). This CDR3 is 12 amino acids long. In DNA form, the CDR3 reads TGTGCCTGGAGCCGAGACGACCGACATCCGTACGTC. As protein: CAWSRDDRHPYV.

V usage is TRBV6-1 and J usage is TRBJ1-3, with 9 bases matching TRBD1. Trimming at V came to 6 bases and at J to 0 bases, leaving 3 bases not matched to a gene. This CDR3 is built from 15 residues. Germline-derived CDR1 and CDR2 are MNHNS and SASEGT. As DNA, the CDR3 is TGTGCCAGCAGGCGGACAGGGGACTCTGGAAACACCATATATTTT. It translates to CASRRTGDSGNTIYF.

This clone turned up a few times. The gene calls are TRBV19 and TRBJ2-2, with 7 bases matching TRBD1. The length of the CDR3 is 14 residues. From germline, CDR1 is LNHDA and CDR2 SQIVND (reference sequence). Germline trimming cut 6 bases from V and 4 bases from J; bases unmatched to any gene: 5. In DNA, the CDR3 is TGTGCCAGTAGGACGGGACAGCTCACCGGGGAGCTGTTTTTT. Translation gives CASRTGQLTGELFF.

The chain is built from TRBV7-2 and TRBJ2-5; D not resolved. V was pared by 5 bases and J by 2 bases, with 12 bases between. The CDR3 runs to 14 residues. Germline CDR1 reads SGHTA; CDR2 reads FQGNSA. The CDR3 spells CASSPGGRQETQYF. As DNA, the CDR3 is TGTGCCAGCAGCCCAGGTGGTAGGCAAGAGACCCAGTACTTC.

The V and J genes are TRBV5-1 and TRBJ2-2; 7 bases map to TRBD1. CDR3 size: 15 residues. The germline V gene encodes CDR1 SGHRS and CDR2 YFSETQ. After removal of 0 bases from V and 4 bases from J, the junction contained 3 bases not matched to a gene. DNA for the CDR3: TGCGCCAGCAGCTTGGAGGGGGCTAGCACCGGGGAGCTGTTTTTT. This translates into CASSLEGASTGELFF.

This clone occurred once. The CDR3 nucleotides are TGTGCCAGTAGTAGCGGACTAGCGGCCCACACACTCAATGAGCAGTTCTTC. It is translated as CASSSGLAAHTLNEQFF. The chain carries TRBV19 and TRBJ2-1; 10 nucleotides align to TRBD2. CDR3 length: 17 amino acids. V lost 4 bases to trimming and J lost 6 bases; unmatched junction nucleotides: 12. Germline V gene sequence: CDR1 LNHDA, CDR2 SQIVND (reference sequence).